This T cell receptor beta chain was observed in a study of blood T cells in healthy people across ages. The V end lost 3 bases, the J end lost 3 bases, and 7 bases lay between the germline ends. The CDR3 runs to 13 residues. Germline CDR1 reads MDHEN; CDR2 reads SYDVKM. Broader study findings: Greater diversity and more naive CD4+ cells were seen in long-lived donors than in aged donors.

This clonotype turned up a few times. Its antigen is undetermined. Primed by a sample-barcoded 5' primer and a J-beta primer mix, a second PCR proceeded for 7 to 11 cycles. TCRdb processed the 5' RACE reads anew with MiXCR; each CDR3 protein has one entry. The data contain around 790,000 distinct CDR3 sequences, 44% of them singletons. The chain joins TRBV28 to TRBJ2-3; D not certain. This receptor was taken from a man aged 55 to 70 in good health. Input material: blood. The CDR3 DNA sequence: TGTGCCAGCAGTTTGGGGAATACAGATACGCAGTATTTT. Amino acid sequence: CASSLGNTDTQYF.